This is a list of T cell receptor beta chains from one sample in a study of T cells in Graves' hyperthyroidism and ophthalmopathy. A single record per CDR3 protein comes from TCRdb applying MiXCR to the multiplex PCR reads. Among 350,000 to 450,000 distinct CDR3 sequences listed, approximately 18% were seen once. The sample comprised blood. These receptors all come from a woman aged 25 to 45 with Graves' hyperthyroidism that later progressed to Graves' ophthalmopathy. CDR3s include the opening cysteine and the closing phenylalanine or tryptophan. The D gene is left open where the match is weak. A row's size may be missing; if present it is once, few, many or a size class.

abundance	j_gene	v_gene	d_gene	CDR3aa	CDR3nt
many	TRBJ2-7	TRBV2	TRBD2	CASSGLTERGGYEQYF	TGTGCCAGCAGTGGCCTCACGGAGCGGGGCGGCTACGAGCAGTACTTC
many	TRBJ2-1	TRBV20-1	.	CSARAGAFNEQFF	TGCAGTGCTAGAGCGGGAGCGTTCAATGAGCAGTTCTTC
.	TRBJ1-2	TRBV20-1	.	CSARGEGDYGYTF	TGCAGTGCTAGAGGAGAAGGGGACTATGGCTACACCTTC
many	TRBJ2-3	TRBV10-3	TRBD2	CAISPRAALAGLTTSSTDTQYF	TGTGCCATCAGTCCCAGGGCAGCCCTAGCGGGACTCACCACTTCTAGCACAGATACGCAGTATTTT
many	TRBJ1-1	TRBV11-2	.	CASSLVRRNTEAFF	TGTGCCAGCAGCTTAGTCCGCAGGAACACTGAAGCTTTCTTT
many	TRBJ1-1	TRBV27	.	CARGPLGSLTEAFF	TGTGCCAGGGGGCCGCTCGGGAGTTTGACTGAAGCTTTCTTT
few	TRBJ2-1	TRBV10-1	.	CASSEGSSSWSIEQFF	TGCGCCAGCAGTGAGGGGTCAAGCTCCTGGTCTATTGAGCAGTTCTTC
many	TRBJ1-2	TRBV2	TRBD1	CASSKTGGVVYTF	TGTGCCAGCAGTAAGACAGGGGGCGTAGTCTACACCTTC
few	TRBJ2-1	TRBV9	TRBD2	CASSGASGSSYNEQFF	TGTGCCAGCAGCGGGGCTAGCGGGAGCTCCTACAATGAGCAGTTCTTC
few	TRBJ1-5	TRBV28	TRBD1	CASSLETGSYSNQPQHF	TGTGCCAGCAGTTTGGAGACAGGGTCTTATAGCAATCAGCCCCAGCATTTT
many	TRBJ1-1	TRBV28	.	CASSYDRMNTEAFF	TGTGCCAGCAGTTACGACAGAATGAACACTGAAGCTTTCTTT
many	TRBJ2-7	TRBV6-1	.	CASSRSRTAIFSYEQYF	TGTGCCAGCAGTCGAAGCCGGACAGCCATTTTCTCCTACGAGCAGTACTTC
.	TRBJ2-7	TRBV19	.	CASSIVFSTSYEQYF	TGTGCCAGTAGTATTGTTTTTTCCACCTCCTACGAGCAGTACTTC
many	TRBJ1-2	TRBV28	.	CASSLFTDTRANYGYTF	TGTGCCAGCAGTTTATTTACAGACACCAGAGCTAACTATGGCTACACCTTC
few	TRBJ1-2	TRBV7-2	.	CASTLTGYGYTF	TGTGCCAGCACCCTTACCGGCTATGGCTACACCTTC
many	TRBJ1-2	TRBV30	.	CAWSALGSQGTGYTF	TGTGCCTGGAGTGCCCTAGGCTCGCAGGGGACTGGCTACACCTTC
.	TRBJ2-1	TRBV19	TRBD2	CASRKPGLAGGPHNEQFF	TGTGCCAGTAGAAAACCGGGACTAGCGGGAGGGCCACACAATGAGCAGTTCTTC
many	TRBJ1-5	TRBV28	TRBD1	CASRTLLQGSNQPQHF	TGTGCCAGCCGGACGTTACTACAGGGGAGCAATCAGCCCCAGCATTTT
many	TRBJ1-1	TRBV18	TRBD1	CASSPRTGPNTEAFF	TGTGCCAGCTCACCTCGGACAGGGCCCAACACTGAAGCTTTCTTT
many	TRBJ2-1	TRBV6-1	.	CASSAANAGPQYNEQFF	TGTGCCAGCAGCGCCGCCAACGCGGGCCCACAATACAATGAGCAGTTCTTC
.	TRBJ2-1	TRBV20-1	.	CSARIETSSYNERFF	TGCAGTGCGAGGATAGAAACTAGCAGTTACAATGAGCGGTTCTTC
many	TRBJ2-5	TRBV2	.	CASMGRSQYF	TGTGCCAGCATGGGAAGGTCCCAGTACTTC
many	TRBJ2-5	TRBV2	.	CASRGESRETQYF	TGTGCCAGCAGGGGGGAGTCTCGGGAGACCCAGTACTTC
many	TRBJ2-2	TRBV10-2	.	CASRILSGGTNTGELFF	TGCGCCAGCAGGATTCTTAGCGGAGGAACGAACACCGGGGAGCTGTTTTTT
.	TRBJ1-2	TRBV5-4	.	CASSLPRGHDGYTF	TGTGCCAGCAGCTTACCCAGGGGTCACGATGGCTACACCTTC
.	TRBJ1-2	TRBV30	TRBD1	CALLDRIGNGYTF	TGTGCCTTATTGGACAGGATCGGGAACGGCTACACCTTC
.	TRBJ2-7	TRBV9	TRBD1	CASSGQGPYYEQYF	TGTGCCAGCAGCGGACAGGGGCCCTACTACGAGCAGTACTTC
few	TRBJ2-7	TRBV29-1	TRBD1	CSVLLQGGHEQYF	TGCAGCGTCCTACTACAGGGGGGCCACGAGCAGTACTTC
many	TRBJ1-2	TRBV30	.	CAWSQGPFYGYTF	TGTGCCTGGAGTCAGGGCCCATTCTATGGCTACACCTTC
few	TRBJ1-2	TRBV4-1	.	CASSQDSRGGYTF	TGCGCCAGCAGCCAAGATAGCAGGGGCGGCTACACCTTC
few	TRBJ2-7	TRBV29-1	TRBD1	CSVDRGTGEGEQYF	TGCAGCGTTGACCGGGGGACAGGGGAAGGCGAGCAGTACTTC
many	TRBJ1-2	TRBV9	.	CASSVEPAGNYGYTF	TGTGCCAGCAGCGTAGAGCCGGCGGGCAACTATGGCTACACCTTC
few	TRBJ2-7	TRBV6-1	TRBD2	CASRKPPLAGVNYEQYF	TGTGCCAGCAGAAAACCCCCACTAGCGGGGGTGAACTACGAGCAGTACTTC
many	TRBJ2-5	TRBV5-1	.	CASSLDGQAGETQYF	TGCGCCAGCAGCTTGGATGGGCAGGCAGGAGAGACCCAGTACTTC
many	TRBJ2-5	TRBV6-1	TRBD2	CASSLQAGGPETQYF	TGTGCCAGCAGCCTCCAAGCGGGAGGGCCGGAGACCCAGTACTTC
.	TRBJ2-5	TRBV15	.	CATSSQTSVYFCAISGQQETQYF	.
many	TRBJ2-7	TRBV28	TRBD1	CASRDRDSYEQYF	TGTGCCAGCCGGGACAGGGATTCCTACGAGCAGTACTTC
few	TRBJ2-1	TRBV27	TRBD2	CAGTLSGNAYNEQFF	TGTGCCGGCACCCTTAGCGGGAACGCCTACAATGAGCAGTTCTTC
many	TRBJ2-2	TRBV10-3	TRBD1	CAISVGQVNTGELFF	TGTGCCATCAGTGTAGGACAGGTGAACACCGGGGAGCTGTTTTTT
.	TRBJ2-1	TRBV29-1	TRBD1	CSVGFSDRANEQFF	TGCAGCGTTGGCTTCTCGGACAGGGCCAATGAGCAGTTCTTC
many	TRBJ2-7	TRBV12-3/TRBV12-4	TRBD1	CASRKGHPGQGAYEQYF	TGTGCCAGCAGAAAAGGCCACCCGGGACAGGGGGCCTACGAGCAGTACTTC
many	TRBJ1-3	TRBV29-1	.	CSVEGGRTLRNTIYF	TGCAGCGTTGAGGGGGGACGGACGTTAAGAAACACCATATATTTT
.	TRBJ1-1	TRBV5-5	TRBD1	CASSLFGTGRSEAFF	TGTGCCAGCAGCTTATTCGGGACAGGGAGGTCTGAAGCTTTCTTT
.	TRBJ2-7	TRBV11-2	TRBD2	CASSPRKAGASYEQYF	TGTGCCAGCAGCCCCCGCAAAGCGGGGGCTTCCTACGAGCAGTACTTC
many	TRBJ2-7	TRBV28	.	CASTSTGLSYEQYF	TGTGCCAGCACATCTACAGGGTTATCCTACGAGCAGTACTTC
few	TRBJ1-2	TRBV7-8	.	CASSFSPGDGYTF	TGTGCCAGCAGCTTTTCTCCAGGGGACGGCTACACCTTC
.	TRBJ2-1	TRBV3-1	TRBD1	CASSQLRGLSPYNEQFF	TGTGCCAGCAGCCAGTTAAGGGGGCTTTCCCCCTACAATGAGCAGTTCTTC
many	TRBJ2-2	TRBV28	.	CASSLSGLLNTGELFF	TGTGCCAGCAGTTTATCTGGACTGTTGAACACCGGGGAGCTGTTTTTT
.	TRBJ2-3	TRBV6-5	.	CASSYSNPGTWGTGTDTQYF	TGTGCCAGCAGTTACTCTAACCCCGGGACATGGGGGACCGGCACAGATACGCAGTATTTT
few	TRBJ1-1	TRBV18	.	CASSLTRLEAFF	TGTGCCAGCTCCCTGACGAGGCTTGAAGCTTTCTTT
few	TRBJ1-5	TRBV4-1	TRBD1	CASSQHGQGDQPQHF	TGCGCCAGCAGCCAACACGGACAGGGAGATCAGCCCCAGCATTTT
.	TRBJ1-1	TRBV25-1	.	CARGWSNTEAFF	TGTGCCAGAGGGTGGTCGAACACTGAAGCTTTCTTT
many	TRBJ1-2	TRBV5-1	.	CASSLEAGRYTF	TGCGCCAGCAGCTTGGAGGCGGGCCGCTACACCTTC
many	TRBJ2-7	TRBV18	TRBD2	CASSPGLGRREQYF	TGTGCCAGCTCGCCGGGACTAGGCAGAAGGGAGCAGTACTTC
many	TRBJ2-1	TRBV12-3/TRBV12-4	.	CASSLNPANEQFF	TGTGCCAGCAGTTTAAACCCCGCGAATGAGCAGTTCTTC
many	TRBJ2-2	TRBV6-1	TRBD2	CASSSEPSGPNTGELFF	TGTGCCAGCAGTTCTGAACCTAGCGGCCCGAACACCGGGGAGCTGTTTTTT
.	TRBJ1-2	TRBV19	.	CASSTRPGEGNYGYTF	TGTGCCAGTAGTACTCGCCCGGGGGAGGGAAACTATGGCTACACCTTC